This TCR beta chain stems from a study of T cell repertoires in ileal Crohn's disease. Study summary: Median disease duration was approximately eight years; 35% to 45% smoked at surgery.

Profiled with immunoSEQ multiplex PCR; TCRdb holds only in-frame clones, not every one. Of 30,000 to 35,000 clones listed, over 75% are singletons. To note about this clone: Its target is not known.

From germline, CDR1 is SGHAT and CDR2 FQNNGV. V lost 5 bases to trimming and J lost 5 bases, with 9 bases between them. This CDR3 comprises 13 residues. General study results and limits: Compared with non-smokers, active smokers at surgery showed more clonal expansions. Compared with CD4 T cells, sorted CD8 cells carried more expanded clones.

The sequence was collected from an adult with Crohn's disease. This rearrangement joins TRBV11-2 to TRBJ2-2; D gene ambiguous. The material sequenced was ileal tissue. The CDR3 spells CASSTQFTGELFF. The CDR3 DNA is TGTGCCAGCAGCACACAATTTACCGGGGAGCTGTTTTTT.